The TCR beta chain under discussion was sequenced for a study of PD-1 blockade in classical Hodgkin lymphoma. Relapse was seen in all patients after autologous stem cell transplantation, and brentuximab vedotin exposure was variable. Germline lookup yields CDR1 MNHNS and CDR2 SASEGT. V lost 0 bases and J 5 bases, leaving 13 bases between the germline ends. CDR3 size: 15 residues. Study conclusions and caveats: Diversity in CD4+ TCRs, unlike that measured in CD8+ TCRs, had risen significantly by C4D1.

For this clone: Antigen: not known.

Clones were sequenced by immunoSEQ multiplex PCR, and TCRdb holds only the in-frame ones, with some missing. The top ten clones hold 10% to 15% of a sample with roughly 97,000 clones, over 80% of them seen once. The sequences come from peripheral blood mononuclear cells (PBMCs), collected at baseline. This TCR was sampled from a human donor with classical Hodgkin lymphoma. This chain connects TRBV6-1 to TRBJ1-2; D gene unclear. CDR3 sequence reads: CASSEAAAVRYGYTF. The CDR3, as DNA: TGTGCCAGCAGTGAAGCGGCAGCCGTGAGGTATGGCTACACCTTC.